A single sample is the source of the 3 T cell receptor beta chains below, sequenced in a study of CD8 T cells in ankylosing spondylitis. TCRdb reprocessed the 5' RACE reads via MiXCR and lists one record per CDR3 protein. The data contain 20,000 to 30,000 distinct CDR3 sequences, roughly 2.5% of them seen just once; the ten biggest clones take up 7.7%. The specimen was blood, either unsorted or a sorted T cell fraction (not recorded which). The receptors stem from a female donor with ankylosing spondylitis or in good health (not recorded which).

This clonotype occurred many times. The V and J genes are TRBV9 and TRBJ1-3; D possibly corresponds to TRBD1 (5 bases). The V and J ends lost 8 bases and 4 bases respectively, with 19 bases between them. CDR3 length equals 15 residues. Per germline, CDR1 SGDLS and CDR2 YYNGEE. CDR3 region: CASQEAPGPGNTIYF. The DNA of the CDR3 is TGTGCCAGTCAGGAAGCACCGGGACCGGGAAACACCATATATTTT.

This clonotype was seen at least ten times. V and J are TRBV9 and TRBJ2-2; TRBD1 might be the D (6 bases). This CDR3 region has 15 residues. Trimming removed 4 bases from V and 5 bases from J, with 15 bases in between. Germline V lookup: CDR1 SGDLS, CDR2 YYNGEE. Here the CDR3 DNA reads TGTGCCAGCAGCCCAAGACAGGATAGAACCGGGGAGCTGTTTTTT. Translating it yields CASSPRQDRTGELFF.

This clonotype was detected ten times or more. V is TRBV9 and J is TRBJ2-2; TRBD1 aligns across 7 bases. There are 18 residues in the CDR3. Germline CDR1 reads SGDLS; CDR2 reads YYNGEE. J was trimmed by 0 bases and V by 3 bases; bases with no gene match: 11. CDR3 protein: CASSARGQTIANTGELFF. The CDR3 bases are TGTGCCAGCAGCGCCCGGGGACAGACCATCGCGAACACCGGGGAGCTGTTTTTT.